Described below is a single T cell receptor (beta chain) sequence and its context. The antigen is undetermined. The sample belongs to a study of shared clonotypes between healthy human individuals. Study-wide points: All-four-donor shared clonotypes had higher generation probabilities than non-shared clonotypes did.

A split of CD4+ cells into CD45RA+ naive and CD45RA-negative memory subsets was performed. Data came from immunoSEQ multiplex PCR; TCRdb stores just in-frame clones and leaves some out. The data contain some 1.5 million clones, roughly 97% of them singletons. The source is a man aged 30-40 years in good health. The specimen sequenced was naive CD4+ T cells sorted from blood. Subset meaning: CD45RA+ positively selected.

The CDR3 is CASSSGGASYEQYF. The DNA of the CDR3 is TGTGCCAGCAGTTCAGGGGGCGCCTCCTACGAGCAGTACTTC. V usage is TRBV28 and J usage is TRBJ2-7, with TRBD1 matching 8 bases. In germline, CDR1 is MDHEN, CDR2 SYDVKM. The junction had 2 bases not matched to a gene; V was cut back by 4 bases and J by 0 bases. The CDR3 sequence is 14 residues long.